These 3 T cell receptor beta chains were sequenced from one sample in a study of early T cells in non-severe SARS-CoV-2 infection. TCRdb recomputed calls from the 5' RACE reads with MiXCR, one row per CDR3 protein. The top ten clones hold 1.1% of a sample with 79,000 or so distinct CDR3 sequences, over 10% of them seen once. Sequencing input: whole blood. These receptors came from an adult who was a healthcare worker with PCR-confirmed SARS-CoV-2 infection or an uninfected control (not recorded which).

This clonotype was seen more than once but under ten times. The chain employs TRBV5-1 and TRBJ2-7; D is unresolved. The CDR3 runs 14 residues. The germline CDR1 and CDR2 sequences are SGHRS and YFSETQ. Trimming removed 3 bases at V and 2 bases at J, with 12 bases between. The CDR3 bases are TGCGCCAGCAGCTCGCCCCCCGCGGCCTACGAGCAGTACTTC. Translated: CASSSPPAAYEQYF.

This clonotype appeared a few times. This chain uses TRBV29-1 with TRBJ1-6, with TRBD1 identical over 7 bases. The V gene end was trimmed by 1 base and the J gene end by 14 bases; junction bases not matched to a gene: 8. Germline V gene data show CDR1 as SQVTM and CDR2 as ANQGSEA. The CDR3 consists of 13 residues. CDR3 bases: TGCAGCGTTGAAGTCCGACAGGGAGAGACCCTCCACTTT. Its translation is CSVEVRQGETLHF. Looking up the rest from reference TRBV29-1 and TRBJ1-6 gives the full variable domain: SAVISQKPSRDICQRGTSLTIQCQVDSQVTMMFWYRQQPGQSLTLIATANQGSEATYESGFVIDKFPISRPNLTFSTLTVSNMSPEDSSIYLCSVEVRQGETLHFGNGTRLTVT.

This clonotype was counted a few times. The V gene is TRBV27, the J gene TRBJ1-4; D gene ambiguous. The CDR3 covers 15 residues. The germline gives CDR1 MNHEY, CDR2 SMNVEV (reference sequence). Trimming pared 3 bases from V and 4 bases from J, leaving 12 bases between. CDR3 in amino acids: CASSLEAQDNEKLFF. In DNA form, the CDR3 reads TGTGCCAGCAGTTTGGAAGCGCAGGATAATGAAAAACTGTTTTTT.